A selection of T cell receptor beta chains follows, all from one sample in a study of high-grade serous ovarian cancer treatment subgroups. TCRdb keeps only in-frame clones here, not all; method: immunoSEQ multiplex PCR. The table records about 6,200 clones, more than 60% of them present only once. Sequenced input: tumor tissue. Source of these receptors: a human donor with high-grade serous ovarian cancer. The CDR3 runs from the conserved cysteine through the conserved F or W. Each record gives: clone size, V gene, J gene, D gene, CDR3 DNA, CDR3 protein. D genes are given only for firm matches. Clone size is not always given. Where it is, it says once, few, many or a class for expanded clones.

>.|TRBV18|TRBJ2-1|TRBD1
TGTGCCAGCTCACCGGACAGGGGCTCCTACAATGAGCAGTTCTTC
CASSPDRGSYNEQFF
>.|TRBV5-4|TRBJ2-1|TRBD1
TGTGCCAGCAGCCTACAGGGGGGTTACTCCTACAATGAGCAGTTCTTC
CASSLQGGYSYNEQFF
>few|TRBV6-1|TRBJ1-4|TRBD1
TGTGCCAGCAGTGACGGACAGGGGAGCGAAAAACTGTTTTTT
CASSDGQGSEKLFF
>.|TRBV7-9|TRBJ2-7|.
TGTGCCAGCAGCTTAGAATCCCTCGAGCAGTACTTC
CASSLESLEQYF
>.|TRBV30|TRBJ2-7|.
TGTGCCTGGAAGGGTAATGGCTACGAGCAGTACTTC
CAWKGNGYEQYF
>.|TRBV30|TRBJ2-7|.
TGTGCCTGGAGTCCCCCCGGGACACCTGTCTACGAGCAGTACTTC
CAWSPPGTPVYEQYF
>.|TRBV7-2|TRBJ2-1|.
TGTGCCAGCAGCTTAGCGGGTGGCGGCGGGGCTTACAATGAGCAGTTCTTC
CASSLAGGGGAYNEQFF
>.|TRBV28|TRBJ1-4|.
TGTGCCAGTACTGGGAGGTTGGACGAAAAACTGTTTTTT
CASTGRLDEKLFF
>.|TRBV15|TRBJ2-4|TRBD1
TGTGCCACCAGCGGGGACAGTAAAAACATTCAGTACTTC
CATSGDSKNIQYF
>.|TRBV6-5|TRBJ2-7|.
TGTGCCAGCAGGACTACAGGGTCCGAGCAGTACTTC
CASRTTGSEQYF
>.|TRBV7-9|TRBJ1-2|.
TGTGCCAGCAGAGGAAGTGTGGACTATGGCTACACCTTC
CASRGSVDYGYTF
>few|TRBV5-1|TRBJ1-3|TRBD1
TGCGCCAGCAGCCTCTCAGGGGGATCTGGAAACACCATATATTTT
CASSLSGGSGNTIYF
>once|TRBV5-1|TRBJ2-7|TRBD1
TGCGCCAGCAGCTTGGCGACAGGGCGGGAGCAGTACTTC
CASSLATGREQYF
>once|TRBV7-2|TRBJ1-5|.
TGTGCCAGCAGCTTAGTGGGGGGGAATGGCAATCAGCCCCAGCATTTT
CASSLVGGNGNQPQHF
>.|TRBV30|TRBJ2-3|TRBD1
TGTGCCTGGAGTCCCGGGACAGGGATCACAGATACGCAGTATTTT
CAWSPGTGITDTQYF
>.|TRBV29-1|TRBJ2-3|TRBD2
TGCAGTGCCTGGGGCGGGGGGGATACGCAGTATTTT
CSAWGGGDTQYF
>medium-sized|TRBV20-1|TRBJ1-1|TRBD1
TGCAGTGCTCGGACAGGGATTGAAGCTTTCTTT
CSARTGIEAFF
>.|TRBV9|TRBJ1-2|TRBD1
TGTGCCAGCACCCCAGAGGGGACAGGGGGCGCTAACTATGGCTACACCTTC
CASTPEGTGGANYGYTF
>.|TRBV5-1|TRBJ2-7|.
TGCGCCAGCAGCTTGGGAGGTACCACCGGCGAGCAGTACTTC
CASSLGGTTGEQYF
>few|TRBV5-1|TRBJ2-7|TRBD1
TGCGCCAGCAGCGTGGGACAGGGAGGATACGAGCAGTACTTC
CASSVGQGGYEQYF
>.|TRBV6-5|TRBJ2-2|.
TGTGCCAGCAGTCTGGGGGCCGGGGAGCTGTTTTTT
CASSLGAGELFF
>.|TRBV7-2|TRBJ2-7|.
TGTGCCAGCAGCTTAGGCGGGGCGACCTACGAGCAGTACTTC
CASSLGGATYEQYF
>.|TRBV30|TRBJ2-1|TRBD1
TGTGGGTGTGACAGGGGAAAGTGGGATGAGCAGTTCTTC
CGCDRGKWDEQFF
>once|TRBV5-1|TRBJ2-1|.
TGCGCCAGCAGCTTGGGGGGGACCCCCTTAGTCAATGAGCAGTTCTTC
CASSLGGTPLVNEQFF
>.|TRBV3-1/TRBV3-2|TRBJ2-1|.
TGTGCCAGCAGCCAAGACCCGTTCTTC
CASSQDPFF
>.|TRBV11-2|TRBJ2-3|.
TGTGCCAGCAGCTTGGATCGGTCCGGACCTGAGACGCAGTATTTT
CASSLDRSGPETQYF
>.|TRBV7-8|TRBJ2-5|.
TGTGCCAGCAGCTTCGGGGGCTACCAAGAGACCCAGTACTTC
CASSFGGYQETQYF
>.|TRBV28|TRBJ2-1|.
TGTGCCACGTCCATCACGGGGTTCCCTGGAAATGAGCAGTTCTTC
CATSITGFPGNEQFF
>medium-sized|TRBV27|TRBJ2-1|TRBD2
TGTGCCAGCAGCCCCGTAGCGGGGGCGACCTACAATGAGCAGTTCTTC
CASSPVAGATYNEQFF
>.|TRBV28|TRBJ1-1|.
TGTGCCAGCAGTTTTCTAGGGCCTGATGGGGCTGAAGCTTTCTTT
CASSFLGPDGAEAFF
>.|TRBV19|TRBJ1-4|.
TGTGCCAGTAGTATAGATCCGAACAGGAATGAAAAACTGTTTTTT
CASSIDPNRNEKLFF
>few|TRBV19|TRBJ1-1|.
TGTGCCAGTAGTATAGGCTACGGCCAGAACACTGAAGCTTTCTTT
CASSIGYGQNTEAFF
>.|TRBV4-3|TRBJ1-2|.
TGCGCCAGCAGCCAAAGTCTAACGCCCCTCTATGGCTACACCTTC
CASSQSLTPLYGYTF
>.|TRBV5-1|TRBJ2-5|TRBD2
TGCGCCAGCAGCCTAGCGGCCCAGGAGACCCAGTACTTC
CASSLAAQETQYF
>.|TRBV28|TRBJ2-7|.
TGTGCCAGCAGTCCTCCTGGGACTCCGCTCTACGAGCAGTACTTC
CASSPPGTPLYEQYF
>medium-sized|TRBV19|TRBJ2-3|.
TGTGCCAGTACCGAAAGGGCAGGGGGGAGCACAGATACGCAGTATTTT
CASTERAGGSTDTQYF
>few|TRBV6-6|TRBJ1-5|.
TGTGCCAGCAGCAGGACAGAGTATAGCAATCAGCCCCAGCATTTT
CASSRTEYSNQPQHF
>few|TRBV29-1|TRBJ1-1|.
TGCAGCGTGCTCGGGGGGGACGGGGACGACACTGAAGCTTTCTTT
CSVLGGDGDDTEAFF
>once|TRBV11-2|TRBJ1-6|.
TGTGCCAGCAGCCAGAGACCCGACTCACCCCTCCACTTT
CASSQRPDSPLHF
>.|TRBV7-8|TRBJ2-1|.
TGTGCCAGCAGCTGGGACCACACGCCTGGGAATGAGCAGTTCTTC
CASSWDHTPGNEQFF
>.|TRBV29-1|TRBJ2-5|.
TGCAGCGTTGAAAATCCGACCCAGTACTTC
CSVENPTQYF
>once|TRBV27|TRBJ2-1|.
TGTGCCAGCAGTTCCTCCCCCCCCCGCAGGGATGATGGCAATGAGCAGTTCTTC
CASSSSPPRRDDGNEQFF
>large|TRBV11-2|TRBJ2-1|.
TGTGCCAGCAGCTTAACGCGGATGGGGAGCTACAATGAGCAGTTCTTC
CASSLTRMGSYNEQFF
>.|TRBV29-1|TRBJ1-2|TRBD1
TGCAGCGGCCTGACAGGGGGTCTGGGTGGCTACACCTTC
CSGLTGGLGGYTF